These 6 T cell receptor beta chains were sequenced from one sample in a study of blood T cells in healthy people across ages. PCR was performed a second time for 7 to 11 cycles using a sample-barcoded 5' primer and a J-beta primer mix. TCRdb used MiXCR to reprocess the 5' RACE reads, holding one entry per CDR3 protein. The sample contains about 640,000 distinct CDR3 sequences, approximately 50% of which appear only once. Sequencing used blood. The receptors here all came from a man between 60 and 70 years old in good health.

The rearrangement joins TRBV7-2 to TRBJ1-6; D is perhaps TRBD1 (6 bases). Trimming took off 2 bases at V and 9 bases at J, with 17 bases between the two ends. Germline V gene sequence: CDR1 SGHTA, CDR2 FQGNSA. The CDR3 length is 16 residues. CDR3 DNA sequence: TGTGCCAGCAGCTTAAGTCTGGGGGGGCAGGGTTCACCCCTCCACTTT. Translated: CASSLSLGGQGSPLHF.

This chain uses TRBV5-1 with TRBJ1-4; D perhaps matches TRBD1 (6 bases). The germline V gene has CDR1 SGHRS and CDR2 YFSETQ. Trimming shortened V by 3 bases and J by 6 bases, and 18 bases separated the two germline ends. The CDR3 consists of 16 residues. The CDR3 DNA follows: TGCGCCAGCAGCTCGACGGACAGCAAATCATATGAAAAACTGTTTTTT. Its protein product is CASSSTDSKSYEKLFF.

This chain connects TRBV27 to TRBJ1-1; D is undetermined. CDR1 MNHEY and CDR2 SMNVEV come from the germline V gene (reference sequence). Trimming left V 7 bases short and J 0 bases short, with 15 bases between. There are 15 residues in the CDR3. Written as DNA, the CDR3 is TGTGCCAGCAATACATTTCAGGAAATGAACACTGAAGCTTTCTTT. As protein: CASNTFQEMNTEAFF.

In this sample, this clonotype turned up a few times. The chain carries TRBV5-5 and TRBJ1-6; D gene ambiguous. The CDR3 totals 14 residues. Germline lookup yields CDR1 SGHKS and CDR2 YYEKEE (reference sequence). V shed 4 bases and J shed 8 bases, with 13 bases lying between them. The CDR3 DNA is TGTGCCAGCAGCCTCGGCCGTCGGGATTCACCCCTCCACTTT. Translated: CASSLGRRDSPLHF.

This clonotype was observed a handful of times. V is TRBV9 and J is TRBJ2-3; D remains ambiguous. Germline CDR1 reads SGDLS; CDR2 reads YYNGEE. Trimming stripped 2 bases from V and 2 bases from J, with 18 bases between. The CDR3 is 17 amino acids. CDR3 residues: CASSVYEGLGFTDTQYF. The CDR3 DNA reads as TGTGCCAGCAGCGTCTATGAAGGTCTGGGATTCACAGATACGCAGTATTTT.

The chain is built from TRBV5-5 and TRBJ2-5, with D possibly being TRBD2 (6 bases). The CDR3 consists of 14 residues. Germline-derived CDR1 and CDR2 are SGHKS and YYEKEE (reference sequence). Deletions cut 1 base from V and 5 bases from J, with 12 bases between. CDR3 sequence: CASSLPGGSETQYF. In nucleotides, the CDR3 is TGTGCCAGCAGCTTGCCAGGAGGGTCGGAGACCCAGTACTTC.